This entry lists 5 T cell receptor beta chains sequenced from one sample in a study of blood T cell repertoires in COVID-19. Sequenced by immunoSEQ multiplex PCR; TCRdb stores in-frame clones only, minus some. This sample has 250,000 to 350,000 clones, with roughly 87% found just once. Material for sequencing was peripheral blood. The source is a woman aged 50 to 60 who had recovered from COVID-19.

This rearrangement joins TRBV7-2 to TRBJ1-6, with TRBD1 matching over 8 bases. The V gene end was trimmed by 5 bases and the J gene end by 8 bases; junction bases not matched to a gene: 8. Germline CDR1 reads SGHTA; CDR2 reads FQGNSA. This CDR3 has 15 residues. Here the CDR3 reads CASSLTGDRHSPLHF. In nucleotides, the CDR3 is TGTGCCAGCAGCCTCACAGGGGACAGGCATTCACCCCTCCACTTT.

This clone was seen a single time. The chain couples TRBV19 to TRBJ1-5, with 9 positions matching TRBD1. CDR1 and CDR2 from the germline V gene are LNHDA and SQIVND (reference sequence). This CDR3 is 16 amino acids long. V lost 3 bases and J lost 7; bases outside the gene matches: 10. CDR3 region: CASSILLGQGDQPQHF. DNA for the CDR3: TGTGCCAGTAGTATTTTGTTGGGACAGGGTGACCAGCCCCAGCATTTT.

The rearrangement links TRBV10-2 to TRBJ1-5; no clear D gene. V lost 6 bases and J 3 bases, leaving 9 bases between the germline ends. CDR1 and CDR2 (germline): WSHSY, SAAADI. The CDR3 is 13 residues long. DNA of the CDR3: TGCGCCAGCAGCCCGGGGTTCAATCAGCCCCAGCATTTT. The encoded protein is CASSPGFNQPQHF.

The chain couples TRBV5-1 to TRBJ1-4; TRBD1 might be the D (5 bases). The V and J ends lost 4 bases and 4 bases respectively, with 11 bases between them. Germline V CDR1 and CDR2: SGHRS, YFSETQ. The CDR3 runs to 14 residues. The CDR3: CASSVGVFNEKLFF. As DNA, the CDR3 is TGCGCCAGCAGCGTAGGGGTCTTTAATGAAAAACTGTTTTTT.

V usage is TRBV28 and J usage is TRBJ1-6; 7 bases are a match to TRBD1. This CDR3 comprises 16 residues. CDR1 and CDR2 (germline): MDHEN, SYDVKM. V lost 8 bases, J lost 0 bases, and 7 bases stayed unmatched. This CDR3 is CASLGGRGSYNSPLHF. CDR3 bases: TGTGCCAGCCTAGGGGGCCGGGGCTCCTATAATTCACCCCTCCACTTT.